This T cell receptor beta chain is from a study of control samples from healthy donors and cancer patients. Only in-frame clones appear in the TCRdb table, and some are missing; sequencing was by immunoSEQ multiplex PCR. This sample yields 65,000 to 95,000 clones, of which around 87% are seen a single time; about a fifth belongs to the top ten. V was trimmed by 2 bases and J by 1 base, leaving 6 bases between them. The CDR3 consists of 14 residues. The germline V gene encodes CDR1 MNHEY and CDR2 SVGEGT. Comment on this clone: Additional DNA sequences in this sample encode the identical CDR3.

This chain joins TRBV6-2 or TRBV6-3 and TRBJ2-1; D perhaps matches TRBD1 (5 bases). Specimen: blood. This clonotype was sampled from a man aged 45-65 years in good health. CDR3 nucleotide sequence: TGTGCCAGCAGTTACGGGGCTTCCTACAATGAGCAGTTCTTC. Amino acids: CASSYGASYNEQFF.